This entry features one T cell receptor (beta chain) sequence. This clonotype was seen ten or more times. The target of this receptor is not known. Base-call qualities are not available, and no considerably larger clone is one nucleotide away. From cysteine to phenylalanine, the CDR3 is 14 amino acids long. Only the CDR3 DNA stays, 42 bases, in frame from base 1. Trimming at the junction amounts to 4 bases on V and 4 bases on J, and the germline ends lie 14 bases apart. The germline V gene (reference sequence) specifies SGHKS as CDR1 and YYEKEE as CDR2. This specimen belongs to a study of regulatory T cells in long-lasting Graves disease (dated by TCRdb to about 2021). The study in broad terms: Patients with newly diagnosed Graves' disease had been on antithyroid drugs for under 3 months. Peripheral blood TCR sequencing and RNA sequencing compared persistent Graves' disease patients with newly diagnosed Graves' disease patients. The study took place in China and was registered as a clinical trial. A total of around 35 samples underwent TCR sequencing, from about 13 patients with persistent Graves' disease and 20 patients with newly diagnosed Graves' disease.

Sample time point, as interpreted from the label and publication: newly diagnosed GD, antithyroid drugs for less than 3 months. For both TCR sequencing and RNA sequencing, RNA was extracted from PBMCs using TRIzol. The diagnosis of Graves' disease was made according to American Thyroid Association guidelines. Recruitment of patients was carried out at an endocrinology department in Xi'an, China. Each patient gave roughly 8.4 milliliters of peripheral blood, collected in an EDTA anticoagulant tube. Ficoll Paque Plus density gradient separation was used to isolate PBMCs, and no further T cell sorting was performed. An Agilent 2100 Bioanalyzer and agarose gel were used to check RNA quality, while a NanoDrop 2000 measured RNA concentration. Libraries came from multiplex PCR. Sequencer: Illumina HiSeq 4000. TCR beta libraries were built with iRepertoire HTBI primers and Arm-PCR amplification of CDR3 regions. Before sequencing, the PCR products underwent gel purification. Concerning the study's data processing: Across samples, 55 to 80 TRBV and 13 to 15 TRBJ segments were identified and used for gene usage analysis of CDR3 amino acid clonotypes. COPE and FqMerger were used to merge filtered high-quality paired reads into contigs. BLAST was used to align contigs to IMGT TRBV, TRBD and TRBJ reference genes, and CDR3 was defined according to IMGT. Any clonotype with a frequency above 0.1% was classified as a highly expanded clone. Shannon entropy served as the measure of repertoire diversity, while the Gini coefficient captured V-J evenness. A clonotype was considered public if more than one individual shared it. Clones were called with MiXCR by TCRdb after fastp trimmed the public reads at Q25, and only in-frame beta chains were retained. Rows matching on CDR3 protein sequence are summarized as one entry with the most common DNA and genes. TCRdb, not the original authors, processed these V and J calls. For this sample the table gives roughly 250,000 distinct CDR3 sequences, of which 15% to 20% were detected only once. About 14% of the sample is held by the ten biggest clonotypes.

Broad study findings and their caveats: As a limitation, the authors acknowledged that the small sample size may reduce accuracy. Sequencing and analysis were limited to the TCR beta chain. Peripheral blood alone was examined, since thyroid tissue, which constituted the primary lesion, could not be accessed. TRBV28, TRBJ1-2 and TRBJ2-5 were preferentially used in persistent disease, while TRBV20-1 and TRBJ2-1 were favored in newly diagnosed disease. Persistent Graves' disease patients showed lower TCR Shannon entropy and fewer highly expanded clones than newly diagnosed patients, suggesting clonal expansion. A larger number of public clonotypes was shared among persistent patients (2,741) than among newly diagnosed patients (approximately 930).

The sample was also reused in another study, on T cells in Graves' hyperthyroidism and ophthalmopathy. The second study also describes: Graves' hyperthyroidism was defined as stable when no progression to ophthalmopathy occurred over 18 months of follow-up. Hyperthyroidism patients were newly diagnosed, with disease duration under 2 months, and aged 18 to 65 years. Any patient with an uncontrolled infection, another autoimmune disease, pregnancy or lactation was excluded. Diagnoses were based on clinical symptoms, serum thyroxine and TRAb, thyroid ultrasound and orbital computed tomography. The first round of RT-PCR for the TCR CDR3 was performed with the HTBI primer set and the Qiagen OneStep RT-PCR kit. Most expanded thyroid clonotypes (frequency above 0.001) were also detected in blood, suggesting blood repertoires may reflect thyroid immune responses. A 13 V-J signature model separated ophthalmopathy from stable hyperthyroidism, with 87.88% sensitivity and 81.08% specificity in cross-validation and 80%/75% in testing. In validation, progression to ophthalmopathy was predicted by the model with 70% to 71% sensitivity and roughly 76% specificity, a median of 6.5 months before onset. TCR V-J signatures able to tell the groups apart were searched for in a discovery cohort of some 100 patients, of whom roughly 42 had Graves' ophthalmopathy and some 60 had stable Graves' hyperthyroidism. Prospective prediction of ophthalmopathy was tested in an independent validation cohort of 18 to 20 hyperthyroidism patients and approximately 17 patients who later progressed to ophthalmopathy. The roughly 90 discovery patients were divided at random into training and test sets in a 7:3 ratio. The study also compared thyroid tissue and blood T-cell repertoires from about 6 Graves' hyperthyroidism patients. Once sampling was done, hyperthyroidism patients were given methimazole at a starting dose of 30 mg daily, whereas ophthalmopathy patients were given high-dose intravenous methylprednisolone. Libraries were constructed in a second round of multiplex PCR, after which size selection and purification were performed. Libraries were sequenced paired-end with 100 bp reads on an Illumina HiSeq2000. SOAPnuke was used to process the raw data, removing reads that contained adapters or uncalled bases, had a mean Phred below 15, or lacked an exact match to the constant primer or identifier. High-quality paired reads were merged using COPE v1.2.5, and each unique nucleotide sequence was defined as a clonotype. Clonotypes were aligned to IMGT TRBV, TRBD and TRBJ reference segments using MiTCR v1.1. Only V-J combinations with frequency above 0.0001, covering roughly 99% of repertoires, were analysed. A TCS score was defined as the ratio of F50 (clonal expansion) to E x V (chaos), with BLOSUM62-based TCRdist applied between CDR3 peptides within each V-J. Welch's t-statistics and random forest reduced around 550 V-J features to roughly 13, which were used in a naive Bayes classifier (R e1071). Sample size was not statistically predetermined, and blinding of investigators to group allocation was not performed. The paper describes TCR Vbeta CDR3 sequencing of roughly 130 peripheral blood samples, made up of under 50 ophthalmopathy patients, some 80 hyperthyroidism patients and 17 progressor patients.

The sample in question was peripheral blood mononuclear cells (PBMCs), obtained at new diagnosis, from a patient treated with antithyroid drugs. The V and J genes are TRBV5-5 and TRBJ1-1, with no reliable assignment of the D segment. The origin of this receptor is a woman in her 30s with Graves disease. Donor details come from another sample of the same person, matched by shared clones. The nucleotides are TGTGCCAGCAGCAACCGGACGTATACCACTGAAGCTTTCTTT. Its product reads: CASSNRTYTTEAFF.